A selection of T cell receptor beta chains follows, all from one sample in a study of blood T cells in healthy people across ages. TCRdb processed the 5' RACE reads anew with MiXCR; each CDR3 protein has one entry. This sample yields roughly 1,500,000 distinct CDR3 sequences, of which 30% to 35% are seen a single time; approximately 10% belongs to the top ten. Sequencing was done on a sample of blood. The source of these receptors is a woman aged 25 to 39 in good health. Both conserved end residues are part of each CDR3. The order of the fields is clone size, J gene, V gene, D gene, CDR3 DNA, CDR3 protein. A D gene is named only where the DNA matches it firmly. Size values are once, few and many counts, or a class for expanded clones, and some rows have none.

.	TRBJ2-3	TRBV10-3	.	TGTGCCATCAGTGAACAGGGTAGCACAGATACGCAGTATTTT	CAISEQGSTDTQYF
.	TRBJ2-3	TRBV2	.	TGTGCCAGCAGTGAAGACGGGACCCTGGCGGCAGATACGCAGTATTTT	CASSEDGTLAADTQYF
.	TRBJ1-2	TRBV2	.	TGTGCCAGCAGTGAATCCCGGCAGGGGCAAGGCTACACCTTC	CASSESRQGQGYTF
.	TRBJ2-3	TRBV6-1	TRBD2	TGTGCCAGCAAAGGCGGGGGGTCGATGGTGGGAGATACGCAGTATTTT	CASKGGGSMVGDTQYF
.	TRBJ1-2	TRBV20-1	.	TGCAGTGCTAGAGAGGCAGGGACCTACTATGGCTACACCTTC	CSAREAGTYYGYTF
.	TRBJ2-4	TRBV20-1	.	TGCAGTGCAGGACAGCTCAAAAACATTCAGTACTTC	CSAGQLKNIQYF
.	TRBJ1-2	TRBV2	.	TGTGCCAGCGGCCGGGACAACTATGGCTACACCTTC	CASGRDNYGYTF
once	TRBJ2-2	TRBV27	TRBD2	TGTGCCAGCAGTTTAGGATCTAGCGGGAGTCCGGGAAGGGTCGGGGAGCTGTTTTTT	CASSLGSSGSPGRVGELFF
.	TRBJ2-6	TRBV6-1	.	TGTGCCAGTGAACTGGAATCTGGGGCCAACGTCCTGACTTTC	CASELESGANVLTF
.	TRBJ2-5	TRBV7-6	TRBD1	TGTGCCAGCAGGCTCGACAGGGGGCAAGAGACCCAGTACTTC	CASRLDRGQETQYF
.	TRBJ2-3	TRBV2	.	TGTGCCAGCAGTGAAGTCGGGGCGCGCACAGATACGCAGTATTTT	CASSEVGARTDTQYF
.	TRBJ2-1	TRBV20-1	.	TGCAGTGCTAGAGACGGGACCAGGGCGGGTTCCAAGGGTGAGCAGTTCTTC	CSARDGTRAGSKGEQFF
.	TRBJ2-7	TRBV5-4	.	TGTGCCAGCAGCCTTACTCCACTCTACGAGCAGTACTTC	CASSLTPLYEQYF
.	TRBJ2-7	TRBV10-3	.	TGTGCCATCAGTGAGTATAAACATTCCGAGCAGTACTTC	CAISEYKHSEQYF
few	TRBJ2-1	TRBV7-9	.	TGTGCCAGCAGCCAAAGAGCTGCCCATGAGCAGTTCTTC	CASSQRAAHEQFF
.	TRBJ2-3	TRBV12-3/TRBV12-4	.	TGTGCCAGCAGTTTAGCGCGTAGCCCTAGCACAGATACGCAGTATTTT	CASSLARSPSTDTQYF
many	TRBJ2-7	TRBV9	.	TGTGCCAGCAGTCCACCCGACACCCACGAGCAGTACTTC	CASSPPDTHEQYF
.	TRBJ2-1	TRBV11-2	.	TGTGCCAGCAGCTCCCTGGAAAATGAGCAGTTCTTC	CASSSLENEQFF
.	TRBJ2-7	TRBV7-9	TRBD1	TGTGCCAGCAGCTCTAGGACAGGGGGCACGTACGAGCAGTACTTC	CASSSRTGGTYEQYF
few	TRBJ2-3	TRBV7-2	.	TGTGCCAGCAGCTCGTCTAGTCTTACGCAGTATTTT	CASSSSSLTQYF
.	TRBJ1-5	TRBV27	.	TGTGCCAGCAGCCTCTGGAACCGAGCCCAGCATTTT	CASSLWNRAQHF
many	TRBJ1-2	TRBV12-3/TRBV12-4	.	TGTGCCAGCAGTTTAAAGGGGTTTAACTATGGCTACACCTTC	CASSLKGFNYGYTF
few	TRBJ1-1	TRBV10-3	.	TGTGCCATCGGGACCGATACGATAGAAGCTTTCTTT	CAIGTDTIEAFF
.	TRBJ1-3	TRBV20-1	TRBD1	TGCAGTGCCCTCCAGACAGGGGCGGGAAACACCATATATTTT	CSALQTGAGNTIYF
.	TRBJ2-2	TRBV27	.	TGTGCCAGCACTGGGGGGGCCCACACCGGGGAGCTGTTTTTT	CASTGGAHTGELFF
.	TRBJ1-2	TRBV28	.	TGTGCCAGCAGTGGGGGCCGTAATAACTATGGCTACACCTTC	CASSGGRNNYGYTF
.	TRBJ2-5	TRBV2	TRBD2	TGTGCCAGCAGTGGGCCGGGGGGGCCCAAAGAGACCCAGTACTTC	CASSGPGGPKETQYF
.	TRBJ1-6	TRBV27	.	TGTGCCAGCAGTCCATCGAGGGGGGATTGGGATTCACCCCTCCACTTT	CASSPSRGDWDSPLHF
few	TRBJ1-6	TRBV6-1	.	TGTGCCAGCAGCGGGGGGGTCCAGGACTTATTTCGAGGAGGACATAATTCACCCCTCCACTTT	CASSGGVQDLFRGGHNSPLHF
.	TRBJ1-2	TRBV20-1	TRBD1	TGCAGTGCTAGGGACCGGGACAGGCTCGGCTACACCTTC	CSARDRDRLGYTF
few	TRBJ2-1	TRBV7-2	.	TGTGCCAGCAGCTTAGGTCTTACAAGCTACAATGAGCAGTTCTTC	CASSLGLTSYNEQFF
few	TRBJ2-7	TRBV24-1	.	TGTGCCACCAGTGCACAGGGAAAAGTCTACGAGCAGTACTTC	CATSAQGKVYEQYF
.	TRBJ2-5	TRBV15	.	TGTGTCACCAGCAGAGACTCTCCTCAAGAGACCCAGTACTTC	CVTSRDSPQETQYF
.	TRBJ1-5	TRBV7-8	TRBD1	TGTGCCAGCGAACAGGGGGGACCTAATCAGCCCCAGCATTTT	CASEQGGPNQPQHF
.	TRBJ1-2	TRBV27	.	TGTGCCAGCAGCCACGGCCGCGTCGCTGGTAATGGCTACACCTTC	CASSHGRVAGNGYTF
few	TRBJ2-3	TRBV7-2	TRBD2	TGTGCCAGCAGCTTAAACTCTGGGGGGGGAGCAAACCCCCAAGGGCAGTATTTT	CASSLNSGGGANPQGQYF